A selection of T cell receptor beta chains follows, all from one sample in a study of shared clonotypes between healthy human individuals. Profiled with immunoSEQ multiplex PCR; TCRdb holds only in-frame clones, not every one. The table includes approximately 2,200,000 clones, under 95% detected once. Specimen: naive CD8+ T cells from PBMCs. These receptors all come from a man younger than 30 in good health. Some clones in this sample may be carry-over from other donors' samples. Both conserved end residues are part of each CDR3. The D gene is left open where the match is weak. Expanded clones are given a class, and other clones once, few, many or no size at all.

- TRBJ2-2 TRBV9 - CASSDPGLETGELFF TGTGCCAGCAGCGACCCAGGACTGGAAACCGGGGAGCTGTTTTTT
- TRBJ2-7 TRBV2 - CASSEAPPGKYEQYF TGTGCCAGCAGTGAAGCCCCCCCAGGGAAATACGAGCAGTACTTC
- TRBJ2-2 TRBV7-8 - CASSLILLDSRYTGELFF TGTGCCAGCAGCTTAATCCTGTTGGACAGCCGGTACACCGGGGAGCTGTTTTTT
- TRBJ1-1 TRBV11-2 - CASSRILRTVEAFF TGTGCCAGCAGCCGAATACTCAGGACGGTTGAAGCTTTCTTT
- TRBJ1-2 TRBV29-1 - CSGGPEGTVGYTF TGCAGCGGCGGACCAGAGGGAACCGTTGGCTACACCTTC
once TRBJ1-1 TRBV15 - CATSRFPEETEAFF TGTGCCACCAGCAGATTCCCAGAAGAGACTGAAGCTTTCTTT
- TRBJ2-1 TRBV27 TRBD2 CASSSRLAGAYNEQFF TGTGCCAGCAGTTCACGACTAGCGGGAGCTTACAATGAGCAGTTCTTC
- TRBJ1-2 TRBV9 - CASSADPGLNYGYTF TGTGCCAGCAGCGCGGATCCGGGCCTGAACTATGGCTACACCTTC
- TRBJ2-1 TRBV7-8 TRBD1 CASSWSRDRVSGGGQFF TGTGCCAGCAGCTGGTCCCGGGACAGGGTTTCTGGTGGTGGGCAGTTCTTC
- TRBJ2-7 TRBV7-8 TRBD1 CASSLGHSGTVGYEQYF TGTGCCAGCAGCTTAGGACATTCCGGGACAGTGGGCTACGAGCAGTACTTC
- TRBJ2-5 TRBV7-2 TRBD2 CASSRSGTSLKETQYF TGTGCCAGCAGCCGATCCGGGACTAGCCTTAAAGAGACCCAGTACTTC
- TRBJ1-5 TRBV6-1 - CASSGLGSGNQPQHF TGTGCCAGCAGTGGGCTCGGGTCGGGCAATCAGCCCCAGCATTTT
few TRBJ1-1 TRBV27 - CASSLIGGTEAFF TGTGCCAGCAGTTTAATAGGGGGCACTGAAGCTTTCTTT
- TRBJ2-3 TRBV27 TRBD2 CASRLAHVGADTQYF TGTGCCAGTAGACTAGCTCACGTGGGAGCAGATACGCAGTATTTT
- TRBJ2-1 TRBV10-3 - CAISPALSNEQFF TGTGCCATCAGCCCCGCTCTAAGCAATGAGCAGTTCTTC
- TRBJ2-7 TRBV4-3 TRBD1 CASSQDRGQGSYEQYF TGCGCCAGCAGCCAAGACAGGGGACAGGGCTCCTACGAGCAGTACTTC
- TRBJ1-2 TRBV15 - CATSMGRSYGYTF TGTGCCACCAGCATGGGGCGATCCTATGGCTACACCTTC
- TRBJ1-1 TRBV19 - CASSLPEAPSLEAFF TGTGCCAGTAGTCTCCCCGAGGCCCCTTCTCTCGAAGCTTTCTTT
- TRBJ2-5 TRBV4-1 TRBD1 CASSQGRTGVQETQYF TGCGCCAGCAGCCAGGGGCGGACAGGAGTTCAAGAGACCCAGTACTTC
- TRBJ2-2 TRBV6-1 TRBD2 CASRVAGGPSGELFF TGTGCCAGCAGAGTAGCGGGAGGGCCTTCCGGGGAGCTGTTTTTT
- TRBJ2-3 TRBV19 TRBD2 CAGSSGRAADTQYF TGTGCCGGGAGTAGCGGGAGGGCAGCAGATACGCAGTATTTT
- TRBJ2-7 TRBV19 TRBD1 CASSNRDSKYEQYF TGTGCCAGTAGTAACCGGGACAGCAAATACGAGCAGTACTTC
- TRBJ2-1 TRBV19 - CASSLFSGSPYNEQFF TGTGCCAGTAGTCTTTTTAGCGGTTCCCCCTACAATGAGCAGTTCTTC
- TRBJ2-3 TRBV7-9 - CASSPRGPGPDTQYF TGTGCCAGCAGCCCACGGGGACCCGGACCAGATACGCAGTATTTT
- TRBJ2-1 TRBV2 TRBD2 CASSLGLAGKSYNEQFF TGTGCCAGCAGTCTTGGACTAGCGGGAAAGTCCTACAATGAGCAGTTCTTC
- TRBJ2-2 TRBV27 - CASSFKGFGELFF TGTGCCAGCAGTTTCAAGGGATTTGGGGAGCTGTTTTTT
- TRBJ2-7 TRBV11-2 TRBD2 CASSLAGRAYEQYF TGTGCCAGCAGCTTAGCCGGGAGGGCCTACGAGCAGTACTTC
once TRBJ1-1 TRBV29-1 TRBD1 CSVVGRSTGGVWTEAFF TGCAGCGTTGTTGGTCGTAGTACAGGGGGCGTTTGGACTGAAGCTTTCTTT
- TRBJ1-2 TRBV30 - CAWSGYGYTF TGTGCCTGGAGTGGGTATGGCTACACCTTC
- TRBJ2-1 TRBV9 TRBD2 CASSAGLAVDEQFF TGTGCCAGCAGCGCGGGACTAGCGGTCGATGAGCAGTTCTTC
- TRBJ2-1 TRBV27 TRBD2 CASSFYSAGGPGEQFF TGTGCCAGCAGTTTCTATTCGGCGGGAGGGCCAGGTGAGCAGTTCTTC
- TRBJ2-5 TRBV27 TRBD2 CASSPGLEEETQYF TGTGCCAGCAGCCCAGGACTAGAGGAGGAGACCCAGTACTTC
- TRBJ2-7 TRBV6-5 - CASSYSDSSYEQYF TGTGCCAGCAGTTACTCCGATAGCTCCTACGAGCAGTACTTC
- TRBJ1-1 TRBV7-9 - CASGRVNTEAFF TGTGCCAGTGGTCGGGTGAACACTGAAGCTTTCTTT
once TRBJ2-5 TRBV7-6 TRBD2 CASSSLTSGRAGETQYF TGTGCCAGCAGCTCTCTGACTAGCGGGAGGGCAGGAGAGACCCAGTACTTC
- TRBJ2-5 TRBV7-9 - CASSQGYQETQYF TGTGCCAGCAGCCAGGGGTACCAAGAGACCCAGTACTTC
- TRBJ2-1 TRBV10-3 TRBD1 CAIADRFDNEQFF TGTGCCATAGCGGACAGGTTTGACAATGAGCAGTTCTTC
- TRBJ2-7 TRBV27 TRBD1 CASLPPPHRGAGWYF TGTGCCAGCCTTCCACCCCCCCACAGGGGGGCCGGTTGGTACTTC
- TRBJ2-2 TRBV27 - CASSSSTGEYTGELFF -
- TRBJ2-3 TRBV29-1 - CSVGSDEVTQYF TGCAGCGTTGGCTCAGACGAAGTTACGCAGTATTTT
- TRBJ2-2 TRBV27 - CASSLSHGRQAVSGELFF TGTGCCAGCAGTTTATCCCACGGACGGCAGGCGGTTTCCGGGGAGCTGTTTTTT
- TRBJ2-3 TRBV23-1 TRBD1 CASSLPWGQLQATQYF TGCGCCAGCAGTCTACCTTGGGGACAGCTTCAGGCTACGCAGTATTTT
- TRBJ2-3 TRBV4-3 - CASSLTSGTSTDTQYF TGCGCCAGCAGCCTCACGTCCGGGACTAGCACAGATACGCAGTATTTT
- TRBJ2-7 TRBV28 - CASSLWARSYEQYF TGTGCCAGCAGTTTATGGGCCCGCTCCTACGAGCAGTACTTC
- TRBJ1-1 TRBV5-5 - CASSLGDEAFF TGTGCCAGCAGCTTGGGAGATGAAGCTTTCTTT
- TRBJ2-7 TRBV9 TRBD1 CASSAAGTASYEQYF TGTGCCAGCAGCGCCGCCGGGACAGCCTCCTACGAGCAGTACTTC
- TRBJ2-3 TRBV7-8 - CASSLVGGTDTQYF TGTGCCAGCAGCTTAGTAGGGGGGACAGATACGCAGTATTTT
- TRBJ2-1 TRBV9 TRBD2 CASSVGAGVAGGREQFF TGTGCCAGCAGCGTAGGTGCGGGGGTAGCGGGAGGGCGCGAGCAGTTCTTC
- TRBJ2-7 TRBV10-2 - CASSESQGTPGFYEQYF TGCGCCAGCAGTGAGTCACAGGGAACCCCCGGGTTCTACGAGCAGTACTTC
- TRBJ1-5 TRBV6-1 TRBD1 CASPPPGTANQPQHF TGTGCCAGCCCACCACCGGGGACAGCAAATCAGCCCCAGCATTTT
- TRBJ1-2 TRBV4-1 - CASSQEIRTNYGYTF TGCGCCAGCAGCCAAGAGATCCGCACGAACTATGGCTACACCTTC
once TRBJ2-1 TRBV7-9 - CASSLTSGEQFF TGTGCCAGCAGCCTTACCTCGGGTGAGCAGTTCTTC
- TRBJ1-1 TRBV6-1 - CASSQGSTEAFF TGTGCCAGCAGTCAAGGGTCCACTGAAGCTTTCTTT